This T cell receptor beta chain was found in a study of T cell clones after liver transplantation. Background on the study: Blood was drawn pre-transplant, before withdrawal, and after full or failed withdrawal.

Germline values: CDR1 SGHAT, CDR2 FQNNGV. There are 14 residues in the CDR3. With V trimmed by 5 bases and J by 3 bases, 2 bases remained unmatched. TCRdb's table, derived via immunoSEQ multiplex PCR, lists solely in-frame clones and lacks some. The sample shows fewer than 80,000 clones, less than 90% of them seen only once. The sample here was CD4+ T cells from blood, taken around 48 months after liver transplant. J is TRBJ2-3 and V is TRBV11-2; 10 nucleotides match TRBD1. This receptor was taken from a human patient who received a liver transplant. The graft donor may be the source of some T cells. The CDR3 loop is CASSDRGLTDTQYF. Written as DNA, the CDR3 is TGTGCCAGCAGCGACAGGGGGCTTACAGATACGCAGTATTTT.